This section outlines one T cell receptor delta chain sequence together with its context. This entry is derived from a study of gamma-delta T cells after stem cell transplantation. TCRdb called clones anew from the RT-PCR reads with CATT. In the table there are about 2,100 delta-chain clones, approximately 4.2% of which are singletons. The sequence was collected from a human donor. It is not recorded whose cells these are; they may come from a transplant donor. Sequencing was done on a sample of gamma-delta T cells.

In DNA, the CDR3 is TGTGCCTGTGAGCCACTGGGGACCTCCGATAAACTCATCTTT. The encoded protein is CACEPLGTSDKLIF. The genes are TRDV2 and TRDJ1, with 7 bases matching TRDD3. The CDR3 spans 14 residues. Germline V gene data show CDR1 as GEAIGNYY and CDR2 as EKD. The trim removed 4 bases at V and 3 bases at J, leaving 7 bases unmatched.